A single sample gave rise to the 9 T cell receptor beta chains below, sequenced in a study of cytomegalovirus exposure and HLA in healthy donors. It was with 60 Vbeta and 13 Jbeta primers that the PCR ran. Sequenced by immunoSEQ multiplex PCR; TCRdb stores in-frame clones only, minus some. This sample has under 200,000 clones; roughly 80% occur once, and the top ten carry around 8%. Sample: PBMCs. These receptors originate from a male donor in good health and CMV-seropositive.

The chain couples TRBV6-1 to TRBJ2-7; 12 nucleotides match TRBD2. The CDR3 extends over 15 amino acids. V lost 4 bases and J lost 5; bases outside the gene matches: 6. Looked up from germline, CDR1 is MNHNS and CDR2 is SASEGT. The chain's CDR3 is CASSVLAGGSNEQYF. The DNA for the CDR3 is TGTGCCAGCAGTGTTCTAGCGGGGGGGTCAAACGAGCAGTACTTC.

The rearrangement links TRBV9 to TRBJ1-1; D possibly corresponds to TRBD1 (6 bases). The CDR3 length is 16 residues. V lost 2 bases and J lost 0, with 14 bases in between. CDR1 is SGDLS, CDR2 YYNGEE, per germline. CDR3 bases: TGTGCCAGCAGCGTTGTGAGCAGGGGACTGAACACTGAAGCTTTCTTT. Its translation is CASSVVSRGLNTEAFF.

The chain employs TRBV30 and TRBJ1-1; possibly TRBD1 for D (5 bases). The CDR3 spans 15 residues. Germline V CDR1 and CDR2: GTSNPN, SVGIG (reference sequence). V was cut by 3 bases and J by 0 bases, with 14 bases left in between. CDR3 region: CAWSGYGGMNTEAFF. CDR3 sequence (DNA): TGTGCCTGGAGCGGGTACGGGGGGATGAACACTGAAGCTTTCTTT.

The CDR3 loop is CATREDRGYNSPLHF. The CDR3 region has the DNA TGCGCCACCAGGGAGGACAGGGGCTATAATTCACCCCTCCACTTT. This chain connects TRBV5-1 to TRBJ1-6, with 9 bases lining up with TRBD1. The CDR3 loop spans 15 amino acids. V gave up 9 bases and J gave up 3 bases; unmatched junction bases: 7. CDR1 is SGHRS and CDR2 is YFSETQ in the germline V gene.

This clone was observed a handful of times. The genes are TRBV10-2 and TRBJ1-6; 7 nucleotides align to TRBD1. This CDR3 spans 14 amino acids. The V gene's germline CDR1 is WSHSY and CDR2 SAAADI. The V segment lost 8 bases and the J segment 5 bases; nucleotides outside the gene matches: 6. CDR3 loop: CASQPTGNNSPLHF. CDR3 bases: TGCGCCAGCCAACCGACAGGGAATAATTCACCCCTCCACTTT.

This chain links TRBV7-2 with TRBJ1-5; D is perhaps TRBD1 (6 bases). Germline lookup yields CDR1 SGHTA and CDR2 FQGNSA. Trimming removed 5 bases at V and 4 bases at J, with 12 bases between. The CDR3 has 14 residues. CDR3 coding DNA: TGTGCCAGCAGCCAACAGGGTGGGAATCAGCCCCAGCATTTT. Residues: CASSQQGGNQPQHF.

The chain links TRBV19 to TRBJ1-5; no firm D call. V was cut by 3 bases and J by 3 bases, with 9 bases left in between. The length of the CDR3 is 14 residues. Germline V lookup: CDR1 LNHDA, CDR2 SQIVND (reference sequence). CDR3 bases: TGTGCCAGTAGTATCGGGATTGACAATCAGCCCCAGCATTTT. It encodes CASSIGIDNQPQHF.

The DNA for the CDR3 is TGCGCCAGCAGCCGGGAGGAGGACCGCTATGGCTACACCTTC. Translating gives CASSREEDRYGYTF. This chain uses TRBV5-1 with TRBJ1-2; D unresolved. The CDR3 sequence is 14 residues long. Trimming removed 4 bases at V and 4 bases at J, with 14 bases between. CDR1 is SGHRS and CDR2 is YFSETQ in the germline V gene.

The chain couples TRBV9 to TRBJ2-3, with 11 bases identical to TRBD2. V dropped 1 base and J dropped 5; count of bases not matched to a gene: 9. The CDR3 sequence is 17 residues long. Germline CDR1 and CDR2: SGDLS and YYNGEE. The CDR3 sequence: CASSVFTSGSVIDTQYF. The CDR3 DNA sequence: TGTGCCAGCAGCGTATTTACTAGCGGGAGTGTCATAGATACGCAGTATTTT. Variable domain in full (rest from reference TRBV9 and TRBJ2-3): DSGVTQTPKHLITATGQRVTLRCSPRSGDLSVYWYQQSLDQGLQFLIQYYNGEERAKGNILERFSAQQFPDLHSELNLSSLELGDSALYFCASSVFTSGSVIDTQYFGPGTRLTVL.